This section outlines one T cell receptor beta chain sequence together with its context. This clonotype was counted a few times. No cognate antigen has been identified for it. No much larger clone is present one base from it, and per-base qualities are unavailable. V gives up 6 bases and J gives up 5 bases, and the segment between their germline ends measures 16 bases. The cysteine opens and the phenylalanine closes a CDR3 of 14 amino acids. Only the CDR3 DNA stays, 42 bases, in frame from base 1. The germline V gene yields MNHNS for CDR1 and SASEGT for CDR2. The record originates from a study of T-cell reconstitution after alpha-beta-depleted transplantation in children (dated by TCRdb to the mid-2010s). About the investigation overall: The study quantitatively tracked T-cell immune reconstitution after TCRalphabeta/CD19-depleted allogeneic hematopoietic cell transplantation in children using TCR repertoire profiling.

The library was generated by PCR. Sequencing was carried out with an Illumina HiSeq 2500. To normalize quantification of the TCRbeta repertoire, the TCR libraries were built with molecular barcoding that relied on unique molecular identifiers. Through fastp at Q25 and MiXCR, TCRdb rebuilt clones from the public reads, retaining in-frame beta chains. All rows with the same CDR3 protein become a single entry with the most common DNA and genes. This sample holds about 690,000 distinct CDR3 sequences; 16% were observed only once. 0.9% to 1.2% of the sample is held by the ten biggest clonotypes. The sample was PBMCs from the stem cell graft donor, taken from the stem cell graft. This clonotype originated in a human donor who donated a stem cell graft to a child with acute myeloid leukemia. The sequence is built from TRBV6-1 and TRBJ1-1, with TRBD1 perhaps the D gene, on 6 matching bases. Here is the DNA: TGTGCCAGCAGGAAAGGGGGGGAGGGGACTGAAGCTTTCTTT. The resulting protein is CASRKGGEGTEAFF.